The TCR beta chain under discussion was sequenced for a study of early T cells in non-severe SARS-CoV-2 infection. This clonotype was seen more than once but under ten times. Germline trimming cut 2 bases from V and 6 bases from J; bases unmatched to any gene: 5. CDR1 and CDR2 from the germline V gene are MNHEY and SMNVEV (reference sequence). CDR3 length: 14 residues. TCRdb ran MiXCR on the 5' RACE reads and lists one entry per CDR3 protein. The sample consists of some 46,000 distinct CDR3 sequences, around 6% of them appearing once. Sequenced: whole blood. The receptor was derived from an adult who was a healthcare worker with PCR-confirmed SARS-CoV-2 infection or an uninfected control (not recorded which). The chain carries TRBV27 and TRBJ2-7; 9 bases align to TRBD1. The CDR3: CASSLGGQGLEQYF. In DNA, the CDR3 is TGTGCCAGCAGTTTAGGGGGACAGGGACTCGAGCAGTACTTC.